This T cell receptor beta chain was retrieved from a study of response to subunit inactivated influenza vaccine. Findings and caveats of the study: It was suggested by the authors that few new T cells are recruited by each seasonal influenza vaccination.

This clonotype was counted a few times. Its antigen is not identified. One entry per CDR3 protein results from TCRdb running MiXCR on the RT-PCR reads. Of over 450,000 distinct CDR3 sequences listed, 10% to 15% are singletons. CDR3 length equals 13 residues. Between the trimmed V and J ends, which lost 2 bases and 6 bases, there was a span of 11 bases. Germline V gives CDR1 ENHRY, CDR2 SYGVKD. The V and J genes are TRBV10-3 and TRBJ2-7, with D possibly called TRBD1 or TRBD2 (6 bases each). The clonotype was recovered from a man aged 50-59 years who received an inactivated influenza vaccine. The starting material was PBMCs from blood, obtained 40 to 50 days after vaccination. In DNA form, the CDR3 reads TGTGCCATCAGTGAGGACGGGGGCCCCGAGCAGTACTTC. Amino acid sequence: CAISEDGGPEQYF.